This is a list of T cell receptor beta chains from one sample in a study of response to subunit inactivated influenza vaccine. Each CDR3 protein gets one entry after TCRdb re-called the RT-PCR reads with MiXCR. The table lists 550,000 to 600,000 distinct CDR3 sequences, approximately 12% of them singletons. The material was PBMCs from blood, obtained on the day of vaccination. The receptors originated from a man in his forties or fifties who received an inactivated influenza vaccine. CDR3s include the opening cysteine and the closing phenylalanine or tryptophan.

v_gene,j_gene,CDR3aa
TRBV5-6,TRBJ2-7,CASSLVSTYEQYF
TRBV12-3/TRBV12-4,TRBJ2-5,CASSWTKETQYF
TRBV27,TRBJ2-5,CASSPGRAGVETQYF
TRBV10-3,TRBJ1-1,CAIADRVNTEAFF
TRBV15,TRBJ2-5,CATSRDTGHQETQYF
TRBV7-2,TRBJ2-6,CASSLRWSGANVLTF
TRBV5-1,TRBJ2-3,CASSSISTDTQYF
TRBV28,TRBJ2-3,CASSRRFKDTQYF
TRBV7-9,TRBJ2-7,CASSTNRGKVFYEQYF
TRBV9,TRBJ1-6,CASSVASQQVYNSPLHF
TRBV25-1,TRBJ2-5,CASSRGPYGTQYF
TRBV7-2,TRBJ2-2,CASSPRVARNTGELFF
TRBV7-9,TRBJ1-1,CASSLGRDRGFTEAFF
TRBV4-3,TRBJ2-1,CASSQDERPASYNEQFF
TRBV4-3,TRBJ2-1,CASSQDGAGLGYNEQFF
TRBV29-1,TRBJ2-5,CSVEAVGGTQYF
TRBV5-1,TRBJ2-3,CASSWEADTQYF
TRBV11-1,TRBJ2-6,CASSFVTGQGGSGANVLTF
TRBV6-2/TRBV6-3,TRBJ1-5,CASSPDSYNQPQHF
TRBV2,TRBJ2-7,CASSANRGSPYEQYF
TRBV9,TRBJ2-3,CASSPEGRWGTDTQYF
TRBV24-1,TRBJ2-5,CATSDFVVDQETQYF
TRBV20-1,TRBJ2-3,CSARNSGTDTQYF
TRBV20-1,TRBJ2-5,CSARLAGGYVETQYF
TRBV7-2,TRBJ2-7,CASSRLEVDGEQYF
TRBV6-2/TRBV6-3,TRBJ2-1,CASSSLSGTSGRNEQFF
TRBV5-1,TRBJ1-1,CASSLVSDVEAFF
TRBV12-3/TRBV12-4,TRBJ1-5,CASSLSSGPNSNQPQHF
TRBV4-3,TRBJ1-2,CASSQVWSEVGYGYTF
TRBV11-2,TRBJ2-1,CASSLGQGKGNEQFF
TRBV20-1,TRBJ2-7,CSARGRLVAYEQYF
TRBV11-1,TRBJ2-3,CASSSVNVLSGTGTDTQYF
TRBV7-7,TRBJ2-3,CASSPGLAGRDTQYF
TRBV12-3/TRBV12-4,TRBJ2-5,CASSKEAYQETQYF
TRBV12-3/TRBV12-4,TRBJ2-7,CASSTIGRGSYEQYF
TRBV7-2,TRBJ2-3,CASSLRFVTDTQYF
TRBV7-6,TRBJ1-2,CASSPGGRHLNYGYTF
TRBV12-3/TRBV12-4,TRBJ2-7,CASSLVPPADPYEQYF
TRBV28,TRBJ2-1,CASSFYRGLAVTSYNEQFF
TRBV20-1,TRBJ2-1,CSARGGRAHEQFF
TRBV6-2/TRBV6-3,TRBJ2-4,CASSYATDKNIQYF
TRBV7-9,TRBJ2-2,CASSPPGVGAGELFF
TRBV20-1,TRBJ2-7,CSAPTGGNSYEQYF
TRBV12-3/TRBV12-4,TRBJ1-4,CASSLSIGDEKLFF
TRBV4-1,TRBJ1-2,CASSQGPGQEMGGYGYTF
TRBV5-1,TRBJ2-1,CASSLAAVTNEQFF
TRBV6-5,TRBJ1-1,CASSYSSANTEAFF
TRBV20-1,TRBJ2-2,CSARPWRDGELFF
TRBV10-3,TRBJ2-7,CAARIQGSYEQYF
TRBV20-1,TRBJ2-7,CSANTNTYEQYF
TRBV5-1,TRBJ2-7,CASSTGLQDSEQYF
TRBV5-4,TRBJ1-6,CASSLEGGARSPLHF
TRBV10-2,TRBJ2-3,CASSGRLAVLNTDTQYF
TRBV24-1,TRBJ2-2,CATSGGTRGIRRFTGELFF
TRBV4-3,TRBJ2-7,CASSQAWGFDEQYF
TRBV20-1,TRBJ1-3,CSARVLSGNTIYF
TRBV4-2,TRBJ2-3,CASSQQTSGGADTQYF
TRBV7-9,TRBJ1-4,CASSLSPRGNEKLFF
TRBV5-1,TRBJ1-2,CASSLAQGADGYTF